This T cell receptor (beta chain) originates from a study of beta chain features in type 1 diabetes. Overall study findings and caveats: Sequencing of cDNA might inflate the share of cells that strongly express TCR. Across all four CD4+ subsets, people with type 1 diabetes showed modestly shorter TCRB CDR3s.

Germline CDR1 MNHNS, CDR2 SASEGT. This CDR3 spans 17 amino acids. The V end was cut by 3 bases, the J end by 4 bases, with 19 bases between. Via CD45RO/CCR7/CD25/CD127/CD95/CD27, cells of the CD4+ naive, central memory, regulatory and stem cell-like memory subsets were sorted. Sorted cells reached over 98% purity in every population. On this clone itself: Its antigen is currently unknown.

Sequenced material consisted of expressed TCRB transcripts (all of the isolated RNA was reverse transcribed). Produced via immunoSEQ multiplex PCR; TCRdb's table is partial and in-frame only. This table holds about 230,000 clones, 7.5% to 10% found once. Sequencing used naive CD4+ T cells from blood. This sequence was found in a woman between 18 and 29 years old in good health. The chain is built from TRBV6-1 and TRBJ1-3; TRBD1 is a possible D gene (6 bases). CDR3 sequence (DNA): TGTGCCAGCAGTGAGAATTCAAGAGGGACATACGGAAACACCATATATTTT. Protein: CASSENSRGTYGNTIYF.